This T cell receptor beta chain was captured by sequencing in a study of a mutant IDH1 vaccine in newly diagnosed glioma. Study at large: Once 4-6 weeks had passed after radiotherapy alone, vaccination started, or it started with temozolomide cycles. Earlier care involved radiotherapy, temozolomide, or both, and the majority received both. Visit V12 happened at week 35; visit V13 happened at week 47.

About this clone itself: The antigen is unknown.

From germline, CDR1 is SGHRS and CDR2 YFSETQ. The ends were cut back, 4 bases at V and 10 bases at J, with 23 bases in the middle. The CDR3 runs to 16 residues. Documented time point: week 35, safety follow-up. Every vaccine dose comprised 300 ug of mutant IDH1 20-mer peptide plus topical imiquimod. Notes on the study in general: Pseudoprogression appeared independent of alterations in top peripheral clonotypes.

Profiled with immunoSEQ multiplex PCR; TCRdb holds only in-frame clones, not every one. The table lists approximately 47,000 clones, approximately 90% of them singletons. The TCR sequence derives from a woman between 35 and 50 years old with glioma. Specimen: PBMCs, collected from a glioma patient whose treatment included an IDH1 peptide vaccine. V gene TRBV5-1 combines with J gene TRBJ1-4; D is possibly TRBD1 (6 bases). CDR3 in DNA: TGCGCCAGCAGCCAGCGACAGCCAGGGGTAGACGGAAAACTGTTTTTT. Encoded protein: CASSQRQPGVDGKLFF.